A single sample is the source of the 5 T cell receptor beta chains below, sequenced in a study of blood T cell repertoires in COVID-19. The assay was immunoSEQ multiplex PCR, and TCRdb's table has in-frame clones only and misses some. The sample has about 190,000 clones, 82% seen once. Sequencing was carried out using peripheral blood. These TCRs come from a woman aged 55-70 years with COVID-19, enrolled during active disease.

The chain carries TRBV13 and TRBJ2-1; 11 bases fit TRBD2. This CDR3 has 16 residues. CDR1 PRHDT and CDR2 FYEKMQ come from the germline V gene (reference sequence). The V gene end was trimmed by 5 bases and the J gene end by 7 bases; junction bases not matched to a gene: 10. CDR3 amino acids: CASSDPFTSGRNEQFF. The CDR3, as DNA: TGTGCCAGCAGCGACCCGTTTACTAGCGGGAGAAATGAGCAGTTCTTC.

The chain links TRBV20-1 to TRBJ1-2; D is possibly TRBD1 (5 bases). Germline assignment: CDR1 DFQATT and CDR2 SNEGSKA (reference sequence). Between the trimmed V and J ends, which lost 7 bases and 5 bases, there was a span of 8 bases. The CDR3 spans 10 residues. The CDR3 region is CSVGEYGYTF. CDR3 sequence (DNA): TGCAGTGTAGGGGAATATGGCTACACCTTC.

The CDR3 region has the DNA TGTGCCAGCAGCGTGCTCAGGAACACTGAAGCTTTCTTT. Encoded protein: CASSVLRNTEAFF. The genes are TRBV9 and TRBJ1-1, with no clear D. The V end lost 2 bases, the J end lost 1 base, and 6 bases lay between the germline ends. This CDR3 is built from 13 residues. The V gene's germline CDR1 is SGDLS and CDR2 YYNGEE. Full variable domain (outside the CDR3, taken from reference TRBV9 and TRBJ1-1): DSGVTQTPKHLITATGQRVTLRCSPRSGDLSVYWYQQSLDQGLQFLIQYYNGEERAKGNILERFSAQQFPDLHSELNLSSLELGDSALYFCASSVLRNTEAFFGQGTRLTVV.

This clone appeared a single time. The rearrangement links TRBV9 to TRBJ2-1; TRBD2 agrees at 8 bases. The germline V gene encodes CDR1 SGDLS and CDR2 YYNGEE. V lost 4 bases to trimming and J lost 7 bases; unmatched junction nucleotides: 7. CDR3 length: 14 residues. The DNA for the CDR3 is TGTGCCAGCAGCTCTAAGACTAGCGTGAATGAGCAGTTCTTC. Translating it yields CASSSKTSVNEQFF.

The V gene is TRBV7-2, the J gene TRBJ1-5; D uncertain. The CDR3 consists of 15 residues. Deletions cut 0 bases from V and 7 bases from J, with 13 bases between. The germline CDR1 and CDR2 sequences are SGHTA and FQGNSA. The CDR3 coding sequence is TGTGCCAGCAGCTTAGCGCCTGGATCGGGGCAGCCCCAGCATTTT. Protein: CASSLAPGSGQPQHF.